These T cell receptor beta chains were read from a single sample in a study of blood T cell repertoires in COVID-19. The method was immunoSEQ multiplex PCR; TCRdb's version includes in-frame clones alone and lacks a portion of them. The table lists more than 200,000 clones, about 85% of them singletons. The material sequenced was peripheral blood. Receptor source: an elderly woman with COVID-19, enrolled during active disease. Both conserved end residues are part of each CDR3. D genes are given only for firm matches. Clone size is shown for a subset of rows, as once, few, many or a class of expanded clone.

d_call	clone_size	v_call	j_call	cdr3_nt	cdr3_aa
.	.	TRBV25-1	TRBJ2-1	TGTGCCAGCAAAGGGGCCGGCTCCTACAATGAGCAGTTCTTC	CASKGAGSYNEQFF
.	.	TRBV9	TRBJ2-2	TGTGCCAGCAGCGTAGCCGGAGGGGCGAACACCGGGGAGCTGTTTTTT	CASSVAGGANTGELFF
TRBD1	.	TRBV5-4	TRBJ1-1	TGTGCCAGCAGCTTGAAGGACAGGGGGAACACTGAAGCTTTCTTT	CASSLKDRGNTEAFF
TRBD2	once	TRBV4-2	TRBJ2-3	TGTGCCAGCAGCCTTTCGGGGGGGCGCACAGATACGCAGTATTTT	CASSLSGGRTDTQYF
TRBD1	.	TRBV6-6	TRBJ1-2	TGTGCCAGCAGTTCAGGGACAGGGGGCGCCGATGGCTACACCTTC	CASSSGTGGADGYTF
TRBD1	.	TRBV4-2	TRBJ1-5	TGTGCCAGCAGCCCCCGGACAGGGCAAAATCAGCCCCAGCATTTT	CASSPRTGQNQPQHF
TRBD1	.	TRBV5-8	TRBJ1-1	TGTGCCAGCAGCCGACAGGGGGCTACTGAAGCTTTCTTT	CASSRQGATEAFF
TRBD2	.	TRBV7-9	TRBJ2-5	TGTGCCAGCAGCTTAGGGGAGGGGCAGACCCAGTACTTC	CASSLGEGQTQYF
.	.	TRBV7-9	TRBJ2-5	TGTGCCAGCAGCCTAGGGGGGGCCCAGTACTTC	CASSLGGAQYF
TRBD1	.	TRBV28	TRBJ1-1	TGTGCCAGTGACAGGGGGCGGCTTGAAGCTTTCTTT	CASDRGRLEAFF
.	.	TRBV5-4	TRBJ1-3	TGTGCCAGCAGCTTTGAGGGCAGGAACACCATATATTTT	CASSFEGRNTIYF
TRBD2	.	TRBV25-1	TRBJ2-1	TGTGCCAGCAGTTTAGCGGGGCGCTCCTACAATGAGCAGTTCTTC	CASSLAGRSYNEQFF
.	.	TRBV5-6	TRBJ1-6	TGTGCCAGCAGCATCTCTTATCGTCCCTTTGAGGGATCACCCCTCCACTTT	CASSISYRPFEGSPLHF
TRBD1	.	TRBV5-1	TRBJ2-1	TGCGCCAGCAGCCTATCCGGGACAGTGATAAATGAGCAGTTCTTC	CASSLSGTVINEQFF
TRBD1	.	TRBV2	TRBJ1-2	TGTGCCAGCACCCCGGGACAGGGGATTATCAACTATGGCTACACCTTC	CASTPGQGIINYGYTF
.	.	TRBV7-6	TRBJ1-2	TGTGCCAGCAGCTTCCCCGGGAAACCGGGAGGCTACACCTTC	CASSFPGKPGGYTF